This TCR beta chain was retrieved from a study of T cells after yellow fever vaccination. Study-wide points: Most clones from primary vaccination resurfaced after the booster (96% CD4, over 85% CD8).

MiXCR was run by TCRdb on the 5' RACE reads, yielding one entry per CDR3 protein. The table has about 68,000 distinct CDR3 sequences, less than 8.5% seen once. J lost 2 bases, V lost 4 bases, and 3 bases had no gene match. The CDR3 has 15 amino acids. CDR1 is SGHVS and CDR2 is FQNEAQ in the germline V gene. This clonotype has a count of ten or more. The antigen is not known. The sample consisted of CD8+ T cells sorted from PBMCs, taken approximately 40 days after the first yellow fever vaccination. The TCR sequence derives from a man younger than 35 who received the YFV17D yellow fever vaccine. J is TRBJ1-5 and V is TRBV7-8, with 9 bases identical to TRBD1. In DNA form, the CDR3 reads TGTGCCAGCAGCTGGACAGGGGAACGCAATCAGCCCCAGCATTTT. As protein: CASSWTGERNQPQHF. The full variable domain, its missing parts supplied by reference TRBV7-8 and TRBJ1-5, is GAGVSQSPRYKVAKRGQDVALRCDPISGHVSLFWYQQALGQGPEFLTYFQNEAQLDKSGLPSDRFFAERPEGSVSTLKIQRTQQEDSAVYLCASSWTGERNQPQHFGDGTRLSIL.